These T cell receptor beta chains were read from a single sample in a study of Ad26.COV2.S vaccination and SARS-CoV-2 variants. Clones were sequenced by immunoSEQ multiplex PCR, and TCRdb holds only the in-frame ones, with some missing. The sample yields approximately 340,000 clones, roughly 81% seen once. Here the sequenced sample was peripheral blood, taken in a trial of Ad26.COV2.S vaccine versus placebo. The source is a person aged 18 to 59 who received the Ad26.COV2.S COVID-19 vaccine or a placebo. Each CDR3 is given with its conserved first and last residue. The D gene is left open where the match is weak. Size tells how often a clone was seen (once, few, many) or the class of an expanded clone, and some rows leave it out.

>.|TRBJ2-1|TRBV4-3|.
TGCGCCAGCAGCCAAAAAGGGGGAGGGGCTCCAGCCTACAATGAGCAGTTCTTC
CASSQKGGGAPAYNEQFF
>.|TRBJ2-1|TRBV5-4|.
TGTGCCAGCAGCTTTGTGGGGGCCCTCTCAGATGAGCAGTTCTTC
CASSFVGALSDEQFF
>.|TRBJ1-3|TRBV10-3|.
TGTGCCATCAGTGAGTCGAGGGACGGAAACACCATATATTTT
CAISESRDGNTIYF
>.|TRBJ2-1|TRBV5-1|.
TGCGCCAGCAGCTTCGGGGGAGGCGCCTACAATGAGCAGTTCTTC
CASSFGGGAYNEQFF
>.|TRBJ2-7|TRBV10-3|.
TGTGCCATCCGTGGTGGCGGGACCTCCGCCTACGAGCAGTACTTC
CAIRGGGTSAYEQYF
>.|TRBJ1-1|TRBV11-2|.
TGTGCCAGCAGCTACCAGGACGGGAGGCTCTTTATGAACACTGAAGCTTTCTTT
CASSYQDGRLFMNTEAFF
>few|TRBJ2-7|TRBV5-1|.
TGCGCCAGCCGTAGGGGCCCACCCACCTACGAGCAGTACTTC
CASRRGPPTYEQYF
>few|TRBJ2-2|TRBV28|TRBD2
TGTGCCAGCAGTTTTTGGGCCGGGACTACCACCGGGGAGCTGTTTTTT
CASSFWAGTTTGELFF
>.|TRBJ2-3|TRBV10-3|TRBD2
TGTGCCACCGGGACTAGCGGCACAGATACGCAGTATTTT
CATGTSGTDTQYF
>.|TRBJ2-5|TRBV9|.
TGTGCCAGCAGCGCTCCCGATGGGGCCGAGACCCAGTACTTC
CASSAPDGAETQYF
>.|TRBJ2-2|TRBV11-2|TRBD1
TGTGCCAGCAGCTTAAGAAGGGTGGGGACAGGCACCGGGGAGCTGTTTTTT
CASSLRRVGTGTGELFF
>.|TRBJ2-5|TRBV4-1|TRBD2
TGCGCCAGCAGCCATTCCCCCTCGGCACTAGCGCGCCAAGAGACCCAGTACTTC
CASSHSPSALARQETQYF